This TCR beta chain emerged from a study of blood T cell repertoires in COVID-19. Turning to the study itself: Spain, Italy and the United States supplied samples that represented acute and convalescent COVID-19. PBMCs, B-cell-depleted T cells, or T cells provided the cDNA or gDNA that made up the material.

The CDR3 is made up of 14 amino acids. Germline CDR1 and CDR2: MRHNA and SNTAGT. V lost 0 bases, J lost 9 bases, and 7 bases stayed unmatched. TCRdb's table, derived via immunoSEQ multiplex PCR, lists solely in-frame clones and lacks some. The repertoire holds 25,000 to 30,000 clones, with about 83% as singletons. The rearrangement links TRBV6-4 to TRBJ1-2, with 7 bases matching TRBD1. Specimen: peripheral blood. The source of this sequence is a human donor in a cohort sampled during active COVID-19. In nucleotides, the CDR3 is TGTGCCAGCAGTGACTCGTGGGACAGTAGTAGCTACACCTTC. Translated, it gives CASSDSWDSSSYTF.